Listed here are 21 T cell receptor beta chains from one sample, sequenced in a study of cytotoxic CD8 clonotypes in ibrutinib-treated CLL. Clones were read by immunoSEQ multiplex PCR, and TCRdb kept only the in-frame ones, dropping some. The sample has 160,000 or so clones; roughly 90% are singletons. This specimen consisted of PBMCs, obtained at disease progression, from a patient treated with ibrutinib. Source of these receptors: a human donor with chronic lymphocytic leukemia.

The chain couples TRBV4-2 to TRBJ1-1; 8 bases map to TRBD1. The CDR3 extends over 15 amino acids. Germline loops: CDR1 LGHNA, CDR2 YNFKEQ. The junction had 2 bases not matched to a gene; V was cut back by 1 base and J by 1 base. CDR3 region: CASSQVGTGNTEAFF. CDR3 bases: TGTGCCAGCAGCCAAGTTGGGACAGGGAACACTGAAGCTTTCTTT.

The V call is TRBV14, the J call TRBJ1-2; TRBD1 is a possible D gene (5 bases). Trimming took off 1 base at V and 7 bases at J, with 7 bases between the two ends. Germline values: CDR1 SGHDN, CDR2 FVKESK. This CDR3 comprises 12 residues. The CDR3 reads CASSQGGAGYTF. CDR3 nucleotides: TGTGCCAGCAGCCAAGGAGGGGCTGGCTACACCTTC.

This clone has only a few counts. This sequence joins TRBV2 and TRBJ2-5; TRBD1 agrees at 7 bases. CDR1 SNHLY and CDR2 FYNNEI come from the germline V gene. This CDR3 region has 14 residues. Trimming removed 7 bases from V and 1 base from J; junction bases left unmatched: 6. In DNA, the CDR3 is TGTGCCAGCAATCGGGACAGCCGCCAAGAGACCCAGTACTTC. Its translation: CASNRDSRQETQYF.

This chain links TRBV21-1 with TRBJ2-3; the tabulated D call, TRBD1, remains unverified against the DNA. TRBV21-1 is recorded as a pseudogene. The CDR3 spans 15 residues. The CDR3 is CASSKGGYKPDTQYF. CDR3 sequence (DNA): TGTGCCAGCAGCAAAGGGGGCTATAAACCAGATACGCAGTATTTT.

CDR3 in amino acids: CASSTEGLSREQFF. The DNA for the CDR3 is TGTGCCAGCAGCACCGAGGGACTATCACGGGAGCAGTTCTTC. The chain recombines TRBV7-3 with TRBJ2-1; 7 bases are a match to TRBD2. The CDR3 has 14 amino acids. The germline gives CDR1 SGHTA, CDR2 FQGTGA. The V segment lost 5 bases and the J segment 10 bases; nucleotides outside the gene matches: 11.

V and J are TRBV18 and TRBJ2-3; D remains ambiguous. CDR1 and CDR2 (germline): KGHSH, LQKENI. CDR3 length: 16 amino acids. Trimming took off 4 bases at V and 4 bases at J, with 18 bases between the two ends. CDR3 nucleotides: TGTGCCAGCTCACTTTATACGTCTAGAGACGCAGATACGCAGTATTTT. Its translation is CASSLYTSRDADTQYF.

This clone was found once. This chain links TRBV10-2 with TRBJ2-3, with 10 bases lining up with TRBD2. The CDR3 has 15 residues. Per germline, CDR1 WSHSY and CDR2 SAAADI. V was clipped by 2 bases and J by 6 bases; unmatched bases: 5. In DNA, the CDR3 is TGCGCCAGCAGTGAGCTAGCGGGAGAATGGGATACGCAGTATTTT. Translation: CASSELAGEWDTQYF.

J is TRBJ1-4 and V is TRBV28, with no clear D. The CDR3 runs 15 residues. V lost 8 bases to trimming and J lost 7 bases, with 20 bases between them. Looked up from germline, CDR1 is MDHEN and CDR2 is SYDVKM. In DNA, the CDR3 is TGTGCCAGCGGGCCGCAGGCGGGTGGCGGTGAAAAACTGTTTTTT. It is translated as CASGPQAGGGEKLFF.

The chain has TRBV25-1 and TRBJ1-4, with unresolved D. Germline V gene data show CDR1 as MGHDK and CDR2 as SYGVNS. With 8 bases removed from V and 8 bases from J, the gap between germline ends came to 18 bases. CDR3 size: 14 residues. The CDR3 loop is CASRPSGDTEKLFF. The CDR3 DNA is TGTGCCAGCCGACCAAGCGGGGATACCGAAAAACTGTTTTTT.

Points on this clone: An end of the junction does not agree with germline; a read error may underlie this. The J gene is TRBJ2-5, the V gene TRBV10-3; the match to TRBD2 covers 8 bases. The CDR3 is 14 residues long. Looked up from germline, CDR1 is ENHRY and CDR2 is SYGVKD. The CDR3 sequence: CAISETGLAEAQYF. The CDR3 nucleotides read TGTGCCATCAGTGAGACCGGACTAGCAGAGGCCCAGTACTTC.

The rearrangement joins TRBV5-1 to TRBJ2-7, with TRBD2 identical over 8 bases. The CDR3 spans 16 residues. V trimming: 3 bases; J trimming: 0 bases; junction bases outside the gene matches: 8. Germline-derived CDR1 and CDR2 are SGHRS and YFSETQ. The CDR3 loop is CASSSEQAGVSYEQYF. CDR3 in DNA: TGCGCCAGCAGCTCCGAACAAGCGGGAGTCTCCTACGAGCAGTACTTC.

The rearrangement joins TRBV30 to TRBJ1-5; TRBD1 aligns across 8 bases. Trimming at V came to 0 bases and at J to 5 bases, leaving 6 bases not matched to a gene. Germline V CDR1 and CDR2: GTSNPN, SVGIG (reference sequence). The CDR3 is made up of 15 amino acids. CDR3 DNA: TGTGCCTGGAGTGTACGTTACAGGGGGGATCAGCCCCAGCATTTT. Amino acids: CAWSVRYRGDQPQHF.

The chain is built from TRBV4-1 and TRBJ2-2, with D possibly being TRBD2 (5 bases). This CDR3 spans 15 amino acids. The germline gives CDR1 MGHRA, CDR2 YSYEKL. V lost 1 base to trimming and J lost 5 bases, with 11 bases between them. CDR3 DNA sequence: TGCGCCAGCAGCCAAGGTCGCAGACTAACCGGGGAGCTGTTTTTT. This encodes CASSQGRRLTGELFF.

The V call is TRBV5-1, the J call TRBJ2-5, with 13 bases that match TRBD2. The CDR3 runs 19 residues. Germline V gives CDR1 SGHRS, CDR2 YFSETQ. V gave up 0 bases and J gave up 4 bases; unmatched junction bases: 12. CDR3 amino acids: CASSLGRTSGSIIRETQYF. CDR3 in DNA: TGCGCCAGCAGCTTGGGTAGGACTAGCGGGAGTATCATACGAGAGACCCAGTACTTC.

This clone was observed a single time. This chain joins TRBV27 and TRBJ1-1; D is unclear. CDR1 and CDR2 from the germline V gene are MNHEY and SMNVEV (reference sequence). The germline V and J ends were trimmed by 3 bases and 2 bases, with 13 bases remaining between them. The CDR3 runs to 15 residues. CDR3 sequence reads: CASSLGAGYNTEAFF. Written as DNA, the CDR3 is TGTGCCAGCAGTTTGGGAGCGGGGTATAACACTGAAGCTTTCTTT.

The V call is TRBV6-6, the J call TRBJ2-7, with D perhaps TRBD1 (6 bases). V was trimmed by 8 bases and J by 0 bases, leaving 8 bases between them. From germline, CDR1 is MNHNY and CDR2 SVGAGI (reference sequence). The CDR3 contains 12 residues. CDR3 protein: CASGGSSYEQYF. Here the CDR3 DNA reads TGTGCCAGCGGGGGCAGCTCCTACGAGCAGTACTTC.

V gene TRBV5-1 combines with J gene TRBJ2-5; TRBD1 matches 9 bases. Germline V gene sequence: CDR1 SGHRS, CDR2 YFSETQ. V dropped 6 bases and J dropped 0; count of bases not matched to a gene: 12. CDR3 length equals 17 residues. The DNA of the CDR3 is TGCGCCAGCAACAAGGGCGCCGGACAGGGGTACCAAGAGACCCAGTACTTC. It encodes CASNKGAGQGYQETQYF.

This CDR3 is CASSLFGDSGNTIYF. The CDR3 DNA follows: TGTGCCAGCAGCTTATTCGGTGACTCTGGAAACACCATATATTTT. The V call is TRBV7-2, the J call TRBJ1-3; D is uncertain. V was trimmed by 2 bases and J by 0 bases, leaving 8 bases between them. There are 15 residues in the CDR3. Germline loops: CDR1 SGHTA, CDR2 FQGNSA.

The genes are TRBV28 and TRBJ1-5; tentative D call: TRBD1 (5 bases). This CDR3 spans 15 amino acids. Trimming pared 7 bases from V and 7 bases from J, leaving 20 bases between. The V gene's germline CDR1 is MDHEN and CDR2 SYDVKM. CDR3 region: CASTPGLPLRQPQHF. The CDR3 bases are TGTGCCAGCACCCCGGGACTTCCCCTGCGGCAGCCCCAGCATTTT.

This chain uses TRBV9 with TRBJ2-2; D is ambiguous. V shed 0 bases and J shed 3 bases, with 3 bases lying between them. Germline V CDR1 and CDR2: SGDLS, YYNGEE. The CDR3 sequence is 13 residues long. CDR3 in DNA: TGTGCCAGCAGCGTAGCCTACACCGGGGAGCTGTTTTTT. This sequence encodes CASSVAYTGELFF.

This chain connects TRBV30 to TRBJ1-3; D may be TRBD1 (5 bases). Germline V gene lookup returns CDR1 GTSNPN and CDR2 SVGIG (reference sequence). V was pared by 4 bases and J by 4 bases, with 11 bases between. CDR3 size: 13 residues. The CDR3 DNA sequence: TGTGCCTGGACTCCCAAGGGGGGAAACACCATATATTTT. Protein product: CAWTPKGGNTIYF.